Sequencing of this TCR beta chain was carried out in a study of cytomegalovirus exposure and HLA in healthy donors. The study's findings and limits: Some public TCRs appeared in many individuals, while most sequences were rare. The study flagged approximately 180 TCR beta chains as cytomegalovirus-associated. Under in vitro conditions, three CMV-associated chains were confirmed as specific for CMV antigens.

Trimming cost V 10 bases and J 14 bases; bases outside gene matches: 14. Germline V CDR1 and CDR2: MNHNS, SASEGT. CDR3 length: 12 residues. Remarks on this clone: Its antigen is undetermined.

Libraries were prepared by immunoSEQ multiplex PCR; TCRdb keeps only in-frame clonotypes and omits some of them. The sample yields 56,000 or so clones, approximately 92% seen once. The J gene is TRBJ2-3, the V gene TRBV6-1, with 8 bases matching TRBD2. The sequencing sample was made of PBMCs. This clonotype was obtained from a man between 18 and 29 years old in good health and CMV-seronegative. Here the CDR3 DNA reads TGTGCCACCGAACAACCGGGACTAGACCTGTATTTT. Translation: CATEQPGLDLYF.